This TCR beta chain came from a study of CD4 T cells in relation to SARS-CoV-2 and coronaviruses (dated by TCRdb to the early 2020s). For context, the study as a whole: The ViraFEST assay cultured PBMCs with antigen for more than eight days, then sequenced TCR beta CDR3s to find antigen-specific clonal expansions. An HIV-1 Nef peptide pool or a no-peptide culture served as the negative reference condition. Patient-derived lymphoblastoid cell lines were used to map the HLA restriction of shared crossreactive spike epitopes. At the level of individual TCR clonotypes, the study evaluated whether memory CD4+ T cells crossreact between the spike proteins of SARS-CoV-2 and those of common cold coronaviruses. The Adaptive Biotechnologies TCR-sequencing kit was used to sequence samples from three pre-COVID donors and the naive versus memory experiments, while other data came from Illumina-based sequencing. A different TCR-beta assay, based on Illumina, was used to sequence expansion assays from other donors in the study.

CD4+ T cells from unexposed donors were collected before the COVID-19 pandemic (2011-2018). The EasySep CD4+ T cell isolation kit was used to isolate CD4+ T cells once the cultures had run for roughly 10 days. As far as cell numbers permitted, CD4+ T cells from unexposed donors were tested for reactivity against SARS-CoV-2 S and N as well as four spike pools from common cold coronaviruses. About 1.8 million PBMCs per well were cultured in IMDM with approximately 4.5% human AB serum and around 10 IU/ml IL-2. Half of the culture medium was replaced with fresh IL-2-containing medium on days 3 and 7. Triplicate replicate wells were generally used for each peptide culture condition. The leukapheresis product for the unexposed donors was obtained through commercial purchase. Ficoll-Paque PLUS gradient centrifugation was used to isolate PBMCs from leukapheresis product or whole blood. PBMCs were either cryopreserved at -140 degrees C or used fresh in the expansion assay. The QIAamp Micro DNA Kit was used to extract genomic DNA from the CD4+ T cells.

V is cut by 0 bases and J by 1 base, and the space between the germline ends is 21 bases. Based on the germline V gene, the CDR1 and CDR2 sequences are LGHNA and YSLEER. Spanning cysteine to phenylalanine, the CDR3 consists of 19 amino acids. Of all the DNA, just the CDR3 is kept, 57 bases in frame from base 1. The library was prepared using the immunoSEQ multiplex PCR assay. In the original analysis: During preprocessing, nonproductive sequences were removed, as were CDR3s that did not start with C, did not end with F or W, or were shorter than 7 amino acids. The MANAFEST web app identified antigen-specific clonotypes based on expansion compared with the reference and other culture wells. To be counted as positive, a clone had to show significant expansion compared with the reference culture, at an FDR below 0.05, in 2 of 3 replicate wells. A further requirement for positive clones was significant expansion compared with all other tandem wells, along with an odds ratio above 5. After three terminal residues were trimmed from each end, CDR3 homology was quantified as pairwise Levenshtein distance using the stringdist R package. TCRdb took over this immuneACCESS table, retaining in-frame rearrangements with V and J assigned. Such tables are incomplete; in checked studies, under half of the missing clones stem from an unresolved V gene, and the remainder is unexplained. V and J calls and clone size are given by that table; D and trimming were obtained from the DNA. In all, the sample holds over 15,000 clones, and roughly 83% of those were seen once. The ten largest account for roughly 10% of the sample.

General findings and caveats noted by the study authors: Memory CD4+ clonotypes crossrecognizing SARS-CoV-2 and at least one common cold coronavirus spike were found in approximately 60% of donors. Because no donor provided both pre-pandemic and post-infection samples, tracing the source of pre-existing responses was limited. The study was limited by small numbers of patients and tested TCRs. Since the crossreactivity analysis centred on spike protein, crossreactivity against other viral proteins was not assessed. Crossreactive clones showed significantly weaker SARS-CoV-2-driven expansion than monoreactive clones, consistent with antigenic imprinting.

Concerning this clone: There is no known antigen for this receptor. There are no base qualities to consult, and no much larger clone falls within one base.

The chain was built from TRBV4-3 and TRBJ1-1; the D segment could be TRBD1, given 6 matching bases. Sequencing was carried out using CD4+ T cells from PBMCs, cultured in vitro. The TCR was taken from a human donor in good health. Here the CDR3 is given as CASSQEWLGGAERNTEAFF. Read as DNA, the sequence is TGCGCCAGCAGCCAAGAATGGTTGGGGGGGGCTGAAAGGAACACTGAAGCTTTCTTT.